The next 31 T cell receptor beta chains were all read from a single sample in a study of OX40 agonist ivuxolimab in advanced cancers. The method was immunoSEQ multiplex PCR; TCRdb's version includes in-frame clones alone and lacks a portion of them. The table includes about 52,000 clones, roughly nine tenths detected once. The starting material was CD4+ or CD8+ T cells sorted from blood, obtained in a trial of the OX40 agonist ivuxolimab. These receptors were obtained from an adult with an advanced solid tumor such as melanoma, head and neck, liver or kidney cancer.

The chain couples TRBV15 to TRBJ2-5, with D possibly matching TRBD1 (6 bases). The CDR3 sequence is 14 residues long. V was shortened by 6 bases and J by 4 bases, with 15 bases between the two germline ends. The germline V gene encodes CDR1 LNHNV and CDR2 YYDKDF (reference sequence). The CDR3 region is CATSGRDKGETQYF. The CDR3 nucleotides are TGTGCCACCAGTGGAAGGGACAAAGGAGAGACCCAGTACTTC.

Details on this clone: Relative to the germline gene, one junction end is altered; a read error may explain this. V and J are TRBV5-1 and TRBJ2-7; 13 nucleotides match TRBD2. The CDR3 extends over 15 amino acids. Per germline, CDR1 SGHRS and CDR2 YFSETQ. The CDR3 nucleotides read TGTGCCAGCAGCTGGGGACTAGCGGGGCCCTACGAGCAGTACTTC. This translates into CASSWGLAGPYEQYF.

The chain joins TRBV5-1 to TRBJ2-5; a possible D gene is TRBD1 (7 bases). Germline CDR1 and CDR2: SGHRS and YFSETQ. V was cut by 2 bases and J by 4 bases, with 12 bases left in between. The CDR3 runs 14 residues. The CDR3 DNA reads TGCGCCAGCAGCTTTGAGCAGGGGGGAGAGACCCAGTACTTC. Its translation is CASSFEQGGETQYF.

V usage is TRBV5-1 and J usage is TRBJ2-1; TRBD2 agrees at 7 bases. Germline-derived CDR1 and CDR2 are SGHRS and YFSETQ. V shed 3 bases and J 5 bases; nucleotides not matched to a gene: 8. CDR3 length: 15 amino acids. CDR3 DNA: TGCGCCAGCAGCTCAGGGAAGCGGGAAAACAATGAGCAGTTCTTC. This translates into CASSSGKRENNEQFF.

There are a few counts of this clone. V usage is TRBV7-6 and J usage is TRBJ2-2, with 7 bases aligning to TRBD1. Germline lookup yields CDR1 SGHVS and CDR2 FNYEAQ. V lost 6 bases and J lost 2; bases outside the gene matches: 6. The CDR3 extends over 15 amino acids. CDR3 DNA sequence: TGTGCCAGCAGGGCGACAGGGTCTAACACCGGGGAGCTGTTTTTT. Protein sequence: CASRATGSNTGELFF.

The DNA for the CDR3 is TGTGCCAGCAGCTTAACCCCTGGGGGGTACACTGAAGCTTTCTTT. Encoded protein: CASSLTPGGYTEAFF. The chain employs TRBV7-6 and TRBJ1-1, with D possibly matching TRBD1 (5 bases). Trimming left V 2 bases short and J 3 bases short, with 13 bases between. Germline CDR1 is SGHVS and CDR2 is FNYEAQ. The CDR3 spans 15 residues.

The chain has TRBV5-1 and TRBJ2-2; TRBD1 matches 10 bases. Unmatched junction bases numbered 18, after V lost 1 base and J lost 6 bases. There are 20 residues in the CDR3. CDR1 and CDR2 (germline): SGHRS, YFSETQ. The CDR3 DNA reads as TGCGCCAGCAGCTTGAGTTCCGGGACGACAGGGGGCGCGAGGTCCGGGGAGCTGTTTTTT. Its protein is CASSLSSGTTGGARSGELFF. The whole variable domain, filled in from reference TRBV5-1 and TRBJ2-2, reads KAGVTQTPRYLIKTRGQQVTLSCSPISGHRSVSWYQQTPGQGLQFLFEYFSETQRNKGNFPGRFSGRQFSNSRSEMNVSTLELGDSALYLCASSLSSGTTGGARSGELFFGEGSRLTVL.

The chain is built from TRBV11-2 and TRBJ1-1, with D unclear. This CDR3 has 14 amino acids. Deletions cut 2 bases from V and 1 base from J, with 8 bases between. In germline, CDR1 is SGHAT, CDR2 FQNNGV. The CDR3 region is CASSLFGPNTEAFF. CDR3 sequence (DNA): TGTGCCAGCAGCTTATTTGGACCGAACACTGAAGCTTTCTTT. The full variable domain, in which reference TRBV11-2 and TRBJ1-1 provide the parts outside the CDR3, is EAGVAQSPRYKIIEKRQSVAFWCNPISGHATLYWYQQILGQGPKLLIQFQNNGVVDDSQLPKDRFSAERLKGVDSTLKIQPAKLEDSAVYLCASSLFGPNTEAFFGQGTRLTVV.

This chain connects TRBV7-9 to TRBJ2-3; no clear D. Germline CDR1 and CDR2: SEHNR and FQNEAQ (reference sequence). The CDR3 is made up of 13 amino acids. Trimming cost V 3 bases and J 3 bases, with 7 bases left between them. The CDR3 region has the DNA TGTGCCAGCAGCTTCTCGGAGACAGATACGCAGTATTTT. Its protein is CASSFSETDTQYF.

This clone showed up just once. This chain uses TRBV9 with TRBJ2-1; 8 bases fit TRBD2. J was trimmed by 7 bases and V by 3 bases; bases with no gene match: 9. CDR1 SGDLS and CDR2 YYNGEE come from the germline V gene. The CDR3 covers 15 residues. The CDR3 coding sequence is TGTGCCAGCAGCGGACCGGGACTAGGCGGGAATGAGCAGTTCTTC. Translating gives CASSGPGLGGNEQFF.

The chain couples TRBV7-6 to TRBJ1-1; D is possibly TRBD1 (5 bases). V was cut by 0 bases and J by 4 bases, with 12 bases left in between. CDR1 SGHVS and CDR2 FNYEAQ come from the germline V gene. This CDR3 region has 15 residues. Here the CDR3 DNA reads TGTGCCAGCAGCTTAGCAAGCGGGGGAGGCACTGAAGCTTTCTTT. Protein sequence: CASSLASGGGTEAFF.

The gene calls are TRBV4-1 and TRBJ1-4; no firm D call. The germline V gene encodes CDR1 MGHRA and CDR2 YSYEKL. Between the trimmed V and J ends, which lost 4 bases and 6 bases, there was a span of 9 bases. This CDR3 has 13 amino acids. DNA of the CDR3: TGCGCCAGCAGCCGGCGGCCCGATGAAAAACTGTTTTTT. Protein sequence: CASSRRPDEKLFF.

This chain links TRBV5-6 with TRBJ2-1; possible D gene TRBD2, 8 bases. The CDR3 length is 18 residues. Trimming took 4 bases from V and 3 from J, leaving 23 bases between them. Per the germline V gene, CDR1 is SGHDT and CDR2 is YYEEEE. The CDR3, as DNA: TGTGCCAGCAGCGTGACAGGGCTTAGCGGGGTTTTCTACAATGAGCAGTTCTTC. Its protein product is CASSVTGLSGVFYNEQFF.

The CDR3 spells CSVEGGDLKGYEQYF. DNA of the CDR3: TGCAGCGTTGAGGGGGGGGACCTCAAGGGGTACGAGCAGTACTTC. The chain couples TRBV29-1 to TRBJ2-7, with TRBD2 matching 7 bases. The CDR3 runs 15 residues. Germline V gives CDR1 SQVTM, CDR2 ANQGSEA. V shed 3 bases and J 4 bases; nucleotides not matched to a gene: 12.

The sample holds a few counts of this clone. This CDR3 is CSVVGGTPLTDTQYF. CDR3 coding DNA: TGCAGCGTTGTAGGAGGGACACCACTAACAGATACGCAGTATTTT. The chain joins TRBV29-1 to TRBJ2-3; tentatively, D is TRBD1 or TRBD2 (6 bases each). CDR1 is SQVTM, CDR2 ANQGSEA, per germline. V was clipped by 4 bases and J by 3 bases, with 17 bases between them. The CDR3 sequence is 15 residues long.

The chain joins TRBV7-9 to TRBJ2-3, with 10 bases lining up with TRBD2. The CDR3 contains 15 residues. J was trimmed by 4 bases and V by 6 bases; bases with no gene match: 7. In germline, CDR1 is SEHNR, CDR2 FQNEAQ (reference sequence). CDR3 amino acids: CASRVSGGRADTQYF. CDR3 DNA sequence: TGTGCCAGCAGGGTTAGCGGGGGGCGGGCAGATACGCAGTATTTT.

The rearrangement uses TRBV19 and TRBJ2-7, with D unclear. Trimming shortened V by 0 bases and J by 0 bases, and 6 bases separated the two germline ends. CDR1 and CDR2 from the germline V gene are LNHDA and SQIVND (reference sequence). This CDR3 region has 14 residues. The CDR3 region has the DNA TGTGCCAGTAGTATAGATCCGGTCTCCTACGAGCAGTACTTC. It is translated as CASSIDPVSYEQYF.

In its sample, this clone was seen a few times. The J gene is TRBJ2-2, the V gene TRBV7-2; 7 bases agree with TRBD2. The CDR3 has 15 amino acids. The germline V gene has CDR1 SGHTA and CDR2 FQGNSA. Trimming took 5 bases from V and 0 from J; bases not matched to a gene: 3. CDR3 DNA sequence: TGTGCCAGCAGCCCCGGGACTACGAACACCGGGGAGCTGTTTTTT. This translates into CASSPGTTNTGELFF.

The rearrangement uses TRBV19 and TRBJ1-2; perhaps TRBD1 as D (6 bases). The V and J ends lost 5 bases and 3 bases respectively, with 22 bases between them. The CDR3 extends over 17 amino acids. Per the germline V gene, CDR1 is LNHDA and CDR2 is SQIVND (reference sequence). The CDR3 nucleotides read TGTGCCAGTAGTGGACGGGACACCTCTGTTCAGGACTATGGCTACACCTTC. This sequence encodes CASSGRDTSVQDYGYTF.

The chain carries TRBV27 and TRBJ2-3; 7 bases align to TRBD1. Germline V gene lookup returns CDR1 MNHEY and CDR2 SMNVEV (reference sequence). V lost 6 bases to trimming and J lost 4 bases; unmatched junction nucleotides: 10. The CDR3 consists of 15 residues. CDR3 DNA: TGTGCCAGCAGCCGACAGGGAAAGGGCGCAGATACGCAGTATTTT. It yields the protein CASSRQGKGADTQYF.

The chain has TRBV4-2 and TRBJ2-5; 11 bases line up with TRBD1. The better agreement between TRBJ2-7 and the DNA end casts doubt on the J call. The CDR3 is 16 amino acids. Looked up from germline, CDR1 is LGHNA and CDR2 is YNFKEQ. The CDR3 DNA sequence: TGTGCCAGCAGCCAAGCCGGGACAGGGGGGTCCTACGAGCAGTACTTC. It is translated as CASSQAGTGGSYEQYF.

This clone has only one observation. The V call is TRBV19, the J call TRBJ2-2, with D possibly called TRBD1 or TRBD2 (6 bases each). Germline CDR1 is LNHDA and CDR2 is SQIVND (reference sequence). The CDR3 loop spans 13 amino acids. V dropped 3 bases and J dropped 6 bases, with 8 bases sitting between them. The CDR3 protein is CASSMGGPGELFF. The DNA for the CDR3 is TGTGCCAGTAGTATGGGGGGCCCCGGGGAGCTGTTTTTT. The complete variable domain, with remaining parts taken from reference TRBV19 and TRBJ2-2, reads DGGITQSPKYLFRKEGQNVTLSCEQNLNHDAMYWYRQDPGQGLRLIYYSQIVNDFQKGDIAEGYSVSREKKESFPLTVTSAQKNPTAFYLCASSMGGPGELFFGEGSRLTVL.

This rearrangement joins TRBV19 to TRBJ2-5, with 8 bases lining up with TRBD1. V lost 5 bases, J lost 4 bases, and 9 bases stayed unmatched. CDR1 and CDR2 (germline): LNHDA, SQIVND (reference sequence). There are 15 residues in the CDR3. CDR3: CASSSDRVDRETQYF. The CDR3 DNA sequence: TGTGCCAGTAGTTCGGACAGGGTGGATCGAGAGACCCAGTACTTC. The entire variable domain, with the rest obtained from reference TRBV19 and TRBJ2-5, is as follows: DGGITQSPKYLFRKEGQNVTLSCEQNLNHDAMYWYRQDPGQGLRLIYYSQIVNDFQKGDIAEGYSVSREKKESFPLTVTSAQKNPTAFYLCASSSDRVDRETQYFGPGTRLLVL.

The CDR3 coding sequence is TGCGCCAGCAGCCAGGGACAGGGGAGGGGGACTGAAGCTTTCTTT. Amino acid sequence: CASSQGQGRGTEAFF. The V call is TRBV4-3, the J call TRBJ1-1, with 10 positions matching TRBD1. CDR1 is LGHNA, CDR2 YSLEER, per germline. Trimming cost V 3 bases and J 5 bases; bases outside gene matches: 6. This CDR3 has 15 residues.

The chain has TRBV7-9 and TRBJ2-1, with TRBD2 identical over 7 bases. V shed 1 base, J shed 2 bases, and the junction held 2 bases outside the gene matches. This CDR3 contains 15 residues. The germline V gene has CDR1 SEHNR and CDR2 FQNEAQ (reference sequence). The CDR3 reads CASSLVAGAYNEQFF. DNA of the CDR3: TGTGCCAGCAGCTTAGTTGCGGGGGCCTACAATGAGCAGTTCTTC. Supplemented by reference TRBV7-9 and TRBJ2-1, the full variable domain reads DTGVSQNPRHKITKRGQNVTFRCDPISEHNRLYWYRQTLGQGPEFLTYFQNEAQLEKSRLLSDRFSAERPKGSFSTLEIQRTEQGDSAMYLCASSLVAGAYNEQFFGPGTRLTVL.

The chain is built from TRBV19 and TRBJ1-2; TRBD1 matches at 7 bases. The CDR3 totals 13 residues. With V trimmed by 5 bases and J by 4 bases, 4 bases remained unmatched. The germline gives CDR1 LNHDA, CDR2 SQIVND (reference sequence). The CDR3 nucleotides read TGTGCCAGTAGTCCAGGGACAGTCTATGGCTACACCTTC. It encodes CASSPGTVYGYTF.

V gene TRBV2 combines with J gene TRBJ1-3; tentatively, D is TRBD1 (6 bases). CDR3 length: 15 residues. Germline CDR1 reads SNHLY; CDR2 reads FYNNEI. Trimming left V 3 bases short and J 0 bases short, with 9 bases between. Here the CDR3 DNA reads TGTGCCAGCAGTGACAGGGGTGGCTCTGGAAACACCATATATTTT. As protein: CASSDRGGSGNTIYF. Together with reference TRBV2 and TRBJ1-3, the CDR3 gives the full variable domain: EPEVTQTPSHQVTQMGQEVILRCVPISNHLYFYWYRQILGQKVEFLVSFYNNEISEKSEIFDDQFSVERPDGSNFTLKIRSTKLEDSAMYFCASSDRGGSGNTIYFGEGSWLTVV.

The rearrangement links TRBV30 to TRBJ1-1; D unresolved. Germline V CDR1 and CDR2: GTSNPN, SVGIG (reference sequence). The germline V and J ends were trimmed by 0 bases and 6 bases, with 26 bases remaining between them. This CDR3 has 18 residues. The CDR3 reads CAWSVQGIVAELESEAFF. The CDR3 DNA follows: TGTGCCTGGAGTGTACAAGGAATAGTCGCCGAGTTGGAGTCTGAAGCTTTCTTT.

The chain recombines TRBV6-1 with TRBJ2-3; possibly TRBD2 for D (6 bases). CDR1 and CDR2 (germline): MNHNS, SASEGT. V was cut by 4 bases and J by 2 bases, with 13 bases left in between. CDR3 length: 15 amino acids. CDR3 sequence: CASSASASVTDTQYF. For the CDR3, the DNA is TGTGCCAGCAGTGCTAGCGCTTCGGTCACAGATACGCAGTATTTT.

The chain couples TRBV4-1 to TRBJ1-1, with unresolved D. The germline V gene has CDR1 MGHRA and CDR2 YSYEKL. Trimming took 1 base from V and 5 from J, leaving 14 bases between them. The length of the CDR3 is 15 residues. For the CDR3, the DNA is TGCGCCAGCAGCCAAGCCGGGCGGTCGGAGACTGAAGCTTTCTTT. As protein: CASSQAGRSETEAFF.

The CDR3 region has the DNA TGTGCCAGTAGTACCGGGACAGGGGGCTCCTACGAGCAGTACTTC. Its translation is CASSTGTGGSYEQYF. V gene TRBV19 combines with J gene TRBJ2-7, with 11 positions matching TRBD1. The trim removed 4 bases at V and 0 bases at J, leaving 2 bases unmatched. The CDR3 is made up of 15 amino acids. Germline-derived CDR1 and CDR2 are LNHDA and SQIVND (reference sequence).